This T cell receptor (beta chain) was identified during a study of blood T cell repertoires in COVID-19. Study-wide context: Sample material is recorded as cDNA or gDNA derived from T cells, B-cell-depleted T cells, or PBMCs.

V lost 0 bases to trimming and J lost 5 bases, with 13 bases between them. The CDR3 totals 15 residues. Germline-derived CDR1 and CDR2 are SGHRS and YFSETQ. How the authors handled the data: How many nucleated cells were present was estimated from reference gene primer amplification. Measured with immunoSEQ multiplex PCR; TCRdb has only the in-frame clones, and not every one. V and J calls and clone size are given by that table; D and trimming were obtained from the DNA. Of 150,000 to 200,000 clones listed, 74% are singletons. The sample taken for sequencing was peripheral blood. The source is an elderly woman with acute or convalescent COVID-19. The chain recombines TRBV5-1 with TRBJ2-3; the D gene is possibly TRBD2 (6 bases). The CDR3 DNA follows: TGCGCCAGCAGCTTGGCCCCGGGAGCGGTAGATACGCAGTATTTT. Translated: CASSLAPGAVDTQYF.